The 27 T cell receptor beta chains in this list originate from one sample, sequenced in a study of T cell clonality in common variable immunodeficiency. Profiling relied on immunoSEQ multiplex PCR, and the TCRdb table lists in-frame clones only, not all of them. Found here are around 29,000 clones, no singletons; the ten largest cover 4.5%. Sequences were obtained from peripheral blood mononuclear cells. The receptors stem from a person aged 18-70 years in good health.

The table lists this clone with many counts. The read terminates 3 residues before the CDR3 end, so the remaining end is supplied by the germline J gene. J is TRBJ1-6 and V is TRBV10-3; D is ambiguous. Trimming pared 0 bases from V and 7 bases from J, leaving 10 bases between. CDR1 is ENHRY, CDR2 SYGVKD, per germline. The CDR3 spans 15 residues. CDR3 loop: CAISESWPGNSPLHF. The CDR3 DNA, read in part, is TGTGCCATCAGTGAGTCATGGCCCGGGAATTCACCC.

This clone was seen a few times. The CDR3 extends 3 residues past the end of the read, so its final part is completed from the germline J gene. The chain uses TRBV7-8 and TRBJ2-1; TRBD2 aligns across 11 bases. The CDR3 runs 15 residues. Germline-derived CDR1 and CDR2 are SGHVS and FQNEAQ. J lost 6 bases, V lost 5 bases, and 6 bases had no gene match. Partial CDR3 DNA: TGTGCCAGCAGCCGAACCGGGACTAGCGGCAATGAG. Protein: CASSRTGTSGNE. The whole CDR3 protein is CASSRTGTSGNEQFF.

This clone was counted many times. The read terminates 3 residues ahead of where the CDR3 ends, so the germline J gene completes it. J is TRBJ2-2 and V is TRBV19, with D possibly being TRBD2 (6 bases). Between the trimmed V and J ends, which lost 11 bases and 6 bases, there was a span of 19 bases. The length of the CDR3 is 14 residues. Germline values: CDR1 LNHDA, CDR2 SQIVND (reference sequence). The sequenced part of the CDR3 DNA is TGTGCCTGTACGACTAGTCTGGTTCCCGGGGAG. Translated, it gives CACTTSLVPGE. The full CDR3 sequence reads CACTTSLVPGELFF. Filled out from reference TRBV19 and TRBJ2-2, the complete variable domain reads DGGITQSPKYLFRKEGQNVTLSCEQNLNHDAMYWYRQDPGQGLRLIYYSQIVNDFQKGDIAEGYSVSREKKESFPLTVTSAQKNPTAFYLCACTTSLVPGELFFGEGSRLTVL.

This clone was picked up a small number of times. The read ends 3 residues shy of where the CDR3 ends; the end is completed using the germline J gene. V and J are TRBV6-1 and TRBJ2-2, with TRBD1 matching 7 bases. Germline CDR1 MNHNS, CDR2 SASEGT. The CDR3 is 13 amino acids. The part of the CDR3 DNA that was read is TGTGCCAGCAGTGAAGCGCCCCGGGACAGG. This sequence encodes CASSEAPRDR. The CDR3 in its entirety is CASSEAPRDRLFF.

This clone was seen ten or more times. The CDR3 goes on 3 residues after the read ends, and that part is filled in from the germline J gene. This chain connects TRBV29-1 to TRBJ1-5; 12 bases are shared with TRBD1. Germline values: CDR1 SQVTM, CDR2 ANQGSEA. Trimming removed 1 base from V and 4 bases from J; junction bases left unmatched: 8. The CDR3 sequence is 17 residues long. The CDR3 spells CSVEGPGQGAQNQPQHF. The sequenced CDR3 bases are TGCAGCGTTGAAGGGCCGGGACAGGGGGCGCAGAATCAGCCC.

In the case of this clone: The CDR3 end lies 3 residues beyond the end of the read and is filled in from the germline J gene. The rearrangement joins TRBV11-3 to TRBJ2-3; TRBD1 matches at 7 bases. Looked up from germline, CDR1 is SGHNT and CDR2 is YENEEA. The CDR3 extends over 13 amino acids. Partial CDR3 DNA: TGTGCCAGCAGCCCGGGACAGCAAGAGACG. It yields the protein CASSPGQQET. The entire CDR3 is CASSPGQQETQYF.

This clone was recorded at least ten times. The CDR3 end falls 3 residues outside the read, so it is completed with the germline J gene. V usage is TRBV19 and J usage is TRBJ2-7, with no clear D. Per the germline V gene, CDR1 is LNHDA and CDR2 is SQIVND (reference sequence). This CDR3 spans 11 amino acids. The V gene lost 4 bases and the J gene lost 2 bases, with 3 bases spanning the gap. The CDR3 sequence: CASSNTYEQYF. The covered CDR3 bases are TGTGCCAGTAGTAACACCTACGAG.

This clone has at least ten counts. The read is 3 residues too short to cover the CDR3 end, so that end is filled in from the germline J gene. The chain uses TRBV28 and TRBJ2-1; 7 bases map to TRBD1. V lost 4 bases to trimming and J lost 6 bases; unmatched junction nucleotides: 3. Germline loops: CDR1 MDHEN, CDR2 SYDVKM. This CDR3 contains 13 residues. The CDR3 DNA, read in part, is TGTGCCAGCAGTTCCGGGACAGTCAATGAG. The encoded protein is CASSSGTVNE. The entire CDR3 reads CASSSGTVNEQFF.

This clone was found many times. The missing CDR3 end, 3 residues past where the read stops, is filled in from the germline J gene. The chain combines TRBV7-9 with TRBJ2-2; TRBD1 might be the D (6 bases). The CDR3 consists of 15 residues. Germline assignment: CDR1 SEHNR and CDR2 FQNEAQ (reference sequence). The V gene lost 1 base and the J gene lost 5 bases, with 11 bases spanning the gap. The sequenced CDR3 bases are TGTGCCAGCAGCTTAGTACAGGGAAGGACCGGGGAG. Translated: CASSLVQGRTGE. The full CDR3 protein reads CASSLVQGRTGELFF.

CDR3 DNA (partial): TGTGCCAGCACTTCGGGTTCTAGCAATCAGCCC. This translates into CASTSGSSNQP. The whole CDR3 protein reads CASTSGSSNQPQHF. The chain combines TRBV7-9 with TRBJ1-5; D gene uncertain. From the germline J gene comes the end of the CDR3, since the read stops 3 residues before it. Germline V gene data show CDR1 as SEHNR and CDR2 as FQNEAQ (reference sequence). Trimming pared 7 bases from V and 0 bases from J, leaving 10 bases between. The CDR3 runs to 14 residues.

This clone was observed at least ten times. The observed sequence ends 3 residues before the CDR3 terminus, with the missing tail filled in from the germline J gene. This sample includes further DNA sequences coding for the same CDR3. J is TRBJ1-2 and V is TRBV2, with a tentative D call TRBD1 (6 bases). Trimming stripped 2 bases from V and 1 base from J, with 11 bases between. Germline V CDR1 and CDR2: SNHLY, FYNNEI. The CDR3 covers 15 residues. The CDR3 bases that were read are TGTGCCAGCAGTGAAAGACAGGATCATAACTATGGC. It encodes CASSERQDHNYG. The full-length CDR3 reads as CASSERQDHNYGYTF.

This clone came up a few times. Read sequence stops 3 residues before the CDR3 end, and the germline J gene provides the missing end. The V call is TRBV30, the J call TRBJ2-4; 8 bases are a match to TRBD1. This CDR3 is 12 amino acids long. Germline CDR1 is GTSNPN and CDR2 is SVGIG (reference sequence). CDR3 sequence: CAWTGGNYGQYF. Incomplete CDR3 DNA: TGTGCCTGGACAGGGGGCAACTATGGT.

Ten or more counts support this clone. The sequenced fragment ends 3 residues before the CDR3 boundary, so the rest is inferred from the germline J gene. The V and J genes are TRBV5-1 and TRBJ1-5; a weak D match, TRBD1 (6 bases). V was trimmed by 2 bases and J by 1 base, leaving 7 bases between them. Germline CDR1 SGHRS, CDR2 YFSETQ. This CDR3 contains 14 residues. Here the CDR3 reads CASSLQGSNQPQHF. The CDR3 bases that were read are TGCGCCAGCAGCTTACAGGGCAGCAATCAGCCC.

The sample holds many counts of this clone. The sequenced fragment ends 3 residues before the CDR3 boundary, so the rest is inferred from the germline J gene. The chain is built from TRBV5-1 and TRBJ2-7, with a possible D match to TRBD2 (5 bases). The germline gives CDR1 SGHRS, CDR2 YFSETQ. The CDR3 is 15 amino acids. Trimming stripped 5 bases from V and 0 bases from J, with 15 bases between. This CDR3 reads CASRTLAEASYEQYF. CDR3 DNA, as far as it was read: TGCGCCAGCAGGACCCTCGCGGAGGCCTCCTACGAG.

This clone turned up a few times. The sequenced fragment ends 3 residues before the CDR3 boundary, so the rest is inferred from the germline J gene. This chain uses TRBV18 with TRBJ1-2, with D perhaps TRBD1 (5 bases). CDR1 KGHSH and CDR2 LQKENI come from the germline V gene. The CDR3 totals 15 residues. This CDR3 reads CASSRSGGGADTYTF. The sequenced CDR3 bases are TGTGCCAGCTCACGTAGCGGTGGGGGAGCAGATACC.

In its sample, this clone was seen many times. The CDR3 is cut off 3 residues early in the read; its end comes from the germline J gene. This chain connects TRBV6-2 or TRBV6-3 to TRBJ2-1, with a tentative D call TRBD1 (6 bases). Germline V gene sequence: CDR1 MNHEY, CDR2 SVGEGT. Trimming removed 5 bases at V and 0 bases at J, with 11 bases between. The CDR3 is 15 residues long. The CDR3 bases that were read are TGTGCCAGCAGTCCCGGACAGAGCTCCTACAATGAG. Translated: CASSPGQSSYNE. The whole CDR3 region reads CASSPGQSSYNEQFF.

This clone was counted many times. The read is 3 residues too short to cover the CDR3 end, so that end is filled in from the germline J gene. V gene TRBV19 combines with J gene TRBJ2-2, with D possibly matching TRBD1 (6 bases). Germline CDR1 reads LNHDA; CDR2 reads SQIVND (reference sequence). There are 14 residues in the CDR3. V was cut by 7 bases and J by 5 bases, with 14 bases left in between. This chain's CDR3 is CASMGAWGTGELFF. CDR3 bases read: TGTGCCAGTATGGGGGCATGGGGGACCGGGGAG. Based on the CDR3 plus reference TRBV19 and TRBJ2-2, the full variable domain is DGGITQSPKYLFRKEGQNVTLSCEQNLNHDAMYWYRQDPGQGLRLIYYSQIVNDFQKGDIAEGYSVSREKKESFPLTVTSAQKNPTAFYLCASMGAWGTGELFFGEGSRLTVL.

This clone was seen a few times. The CDR3 goes on 3 residues after the read ends, and that part is filled in from the germline J gene. J is TRBJ2-1 and V is TRBV19; 8 bases map to TRBD2. V dropped 3 bases and J dropped 9; count of bases not matched to a gene: 7. CDR1 is LNHDA and CDR2 is SQIVND in the germline V gene (reference sequence). CDR3 size: 14 residues. CDR3 DNA (partial): TGTGCCAGTAGTATCGGATTAGCGGGGAGTGAG. Its translation is CASSIGLAGSE. The complete CDR3 protein is CASSIGLAGSEQFF.

This clone was counted a few times. It is likely a read error: a sequence one base away is far more abundant. The CDR3 is cut off 3 residues early in the read; its end comes from the germline J gene. This chain joins TRBV30 and TRBJ1-6; D is unresolved. CDR3 size: 13 residues. Trimming pared 2 bases from V and 6 bases from J, leaving 8 bases between. Germline lookup yields CDR1 GTSNPN and CDR2 SVGIG (reference sequence). CDR3 DNA, as far as it was read: TGTGCCTGGAGTTTACAGAGTAATTCACCC. It specifies CAWSLQSNSP. In full, the CDR3 reads CAWSLQSNSPLHF.

This clone has at least ten counts. The read comes to an end 3 residues before the CDR3 does, leaving the germline J gene to fill in the end. The chain links TRBV7-3 to TRBJ1-2; maybe TRBD1 (6 bases). Germline V gene sequence: CDR1 SGHTA, CDR2 FQGTGA. The CDR3 totals 15 residues. V was cut by 4 bases and J by 7 bases, with 19 bases left in between. The CDR3 sequence: CASSSAGEITRGYTF. The CDR3 DNA, read in part, is TGTGCCAGCAGCTCTGCAGGGGAAATTACACGTGGC.

This clone was recorded many times. The sequenced fragment ends 3 residues before the CDR3 boundary, so the rest is inferred from the germline J gene. This chain uses TRBV30 with TRBJ1-5; 8 positions match TRBD1. CDR1 is GTSNPN, CDR2 SVGIG, per germline (reference sequence). This CDR3 comprises 12 residues. With 3 bases clipped from V and 7 bases from J, the junction kept 2 bases outside the gene matches. CDR3 amino acids: CAWSDRGQPQHF. Incomplete CDR3 DNA: TGTGCCTGGAGCGACAGGGGCCAGCCC.

This clone was seen at least ten times. The CDR3 goes on 3 residues after the read ends, and that part is filled in from the germline J gene. The chain employs TRBV30 and TRBJ2-5, with D unresolved. Trimming removed 1 base from V and 1 base from J, with 7 bases in between. The CDR3 is made up of 13 amino acids. CDR1 and CDR2 (germline): GTSNPN, SVGIG (reference sequence). CDR3 region: CAWSAVIQETQYF. The sequenced CDR3 bases are TGTGCCTGGAGTGCAGTCATCCAAGAGACC.

Regarding this clone: Coverage ceases 3 residues before the CDR3 finishes, and the germline J gene fills in the end. J is TRBJ1-1 and V is TRBV2, with 9 bases lining up with TRBD1. Looked up from germline, CDR1 is SNHLY and CDR2 is FYNNEI. The CDR3 runs 12 residues. The CDR3 DNA, read in part, is TGTGCCAGCAATAGGGACAGGGTTGTA. Its translation: CASNRDRVV. The whole CDR3 sequence is CASNRDRVVAFF. The whole variable domain, remainder taken from reference TRBV2 and TRBJ1-1, is EPEVTQTPSHQVTQMGQEVILRCVPISNHLYFYWYRQILGQKVEFLVSFYNNEISEKSEIFDDQFSVERPDGSNFTLKIRSTKLEDSAMYFCASNRDRVVAFFGQGTRLTVV.

In this sample, this clone turned up many times. The CDR3 goes on 3 residues after the read ends, and that part is filled in from the germline J gene. The chain combines TRBV5-1 with TRBJ1-2; TRBD1 agrees at 9 bases. The V segment lost 7 bases and the J segment 4 bases; nucleotides outside the gene matches: 23. This CDR3 contains 19 residues. CDR1 is SGHRS and CDR2 is YFSETQ in the germline V gene. CDR3 DNA (partial): TGCGCCAGCCGGACGTCCCCCGGGACAGGGTCTACGAAAGGCTATGGC. Protein: CASRTSPGTGSTKGYG. The whole CDR3 region reads CASRTSPGTGSTKGYGYTF.

This clone was counted at least ten times. The read terminates 3 residues ahead of where the CDR3 ends, so the germline J gene completes it. V and J are TRBV20-1 and TRBJ1-4; D call uncertain. Germline V gene lookup returns CDR1 DFQATT and CDR2 SNEGSKA (reference sequence). Deletions cut 0 bases from V and 7 bases from J, with 12 bases between. The CDR3 consists of 14 residues. The CDR3 DNA, read in part, is TGCAGTGCTAGAGATCCAGGTTTTGGTGAAAAA. Protein sequence: CSARDPGFGEK. The CDR3 reads in full as CSARDPGFGEKLFF.

This clone was seen repeatedly, ten times or more. The read falls 3 residues short of the CDR3 end, and the missing part is taken from the germline J gene. The V gene is TRBV7-8, the J gene TRBJ1-5, with D perhaps matching TRBD1 (6 bases). Trimming stripped 5 bases from V and 0 bases from J, with 11 bases between. There are 15 residues in the CDR3. Germline loops: CDR1 SGHVS, CDR2 FQNEAQ. The CDR3 DNA, read in part, is TGTGCCAGCAGCAACACAGGGTATAGCAATCAGCCC. Translated, it gives CASSNTGYSNQP. The CDR3 as a whole reads CASSNTGYSNQPQHF.

This clone was seen many times. The read stops 3 residues short of the end of the CDR3; the missing end is completed from the germline J gene. The gene calls are TRBV29-1 and TRBJ1-1; D is uncertain. CDR1 is SQVTM and CDR2 is ANQGSEA in the germline V gene. CDR3 size: 15 residues. V shed 4 bases and J shed 4 bases, with 19 bases lying between them. The CDR3 DNA, read in part, is TGCAGCGTTGTTATGTTCACCCGGAGCGGCACTGAA. It codes for CSVVMFTRSGTE. The whole CDR3 protein reads CSVVMFTRSGTEAFF.